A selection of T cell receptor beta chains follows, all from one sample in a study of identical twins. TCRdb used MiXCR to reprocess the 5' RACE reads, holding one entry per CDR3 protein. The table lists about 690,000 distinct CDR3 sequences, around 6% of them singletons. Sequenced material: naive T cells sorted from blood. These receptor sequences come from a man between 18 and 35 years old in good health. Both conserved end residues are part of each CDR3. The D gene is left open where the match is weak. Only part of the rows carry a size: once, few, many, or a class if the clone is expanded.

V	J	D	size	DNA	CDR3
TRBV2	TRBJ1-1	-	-	TGTGCCAGCAGGTTTGACAGGACGAACACTGAAGCTTTCTTT	CASRFDRTNTEAFF
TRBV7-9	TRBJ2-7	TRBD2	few	TGTGCCAGCAGCTTAGTCGGTAGCGGGAGGGATACCTACGAGCAGTACTTC	CASSLVGSGRDTYEQYF
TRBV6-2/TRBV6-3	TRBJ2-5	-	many	TGTGCCAGCAGTTACTCGATGGAGACCCAGTACTTC	CASSYSMETQYF
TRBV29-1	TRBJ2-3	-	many	TGCAGCGTGCCCGGGACTCCTAGCACAGATACGCAGTATTTT	CSVPGTPSTDTQYF
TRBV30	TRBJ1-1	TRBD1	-	TGTGCCTGGAGTCAGGGGGTGTCTGAAGCTTTCTTT	CAWSQGVSEAFF
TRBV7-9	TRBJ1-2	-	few	TGTGCCAGCGTCCTAAAAGGGAACTATGGCTACACCTTC	CASVLKGNYGYTF
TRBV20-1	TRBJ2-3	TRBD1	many	TGCAGTGCTAGATCTACAGGGGGCGAAAAAGATACGCAGTATTTT	CSARSTGGEKDTQYF
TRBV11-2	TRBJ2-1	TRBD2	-	TGTGCCAGCAGCTTAGATCGAGTAGCGGGAGTTGCGTTCTTC	CASSLDRVAGVAFF
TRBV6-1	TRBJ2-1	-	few	TGTGCCACCCGTCCTGGGACTCCCGTTAAGGATGAGCAGTTCTTC	CATRPGTPVKDEQFF
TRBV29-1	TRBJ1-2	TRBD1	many	TGCAGCGTTTCCCCCGGGACAGGGGACTATGGCTACACCTTC	CSVSPGTGDYGYTF
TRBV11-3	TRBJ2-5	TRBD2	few	TGTGCCAGCAGCTTGCGACTAGCGGGAGTTGAGACCCAGTACTTC	CASSLRLAGVETQYF
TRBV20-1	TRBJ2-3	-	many	TGCAGTGCTAGAACCCCCGGGCAAACAGATACGCAGTATTTT	CSARTPGQTDTQYF